The TCR beta chain described here comes from a study of identical twins. Study outcomes and limitations: Fewer insertions were carried by abundant cord blood beta clonotypes, but none was seen in memory repertoires. Alpha sequences out of frame and shared by twins had excess low generation probability.

In regard to this clonotype: Its antigen remains unidentified.

Via MiXCR, TCRdb re-called the 5' RACE reads, giving one row per CDR3 protein. The table has under 800,000 distinct CDR3 sequences, 20% to 25% seen once; the top ten hold 4% to 5.5%. V was shortened by 5 bases and J by 6 bases, with 17 bases between the two germline ends. Germline assignment: CDR1 SGHVS and CDR2 FNYEAQ. The CDR3 is made up of 16 amino acids. The same sample was also used in a study of T cells expressing NK-cell markers. Per that study: HCMV serostatus: seven of eight sequenced donors positive, one negative. A few of the donors also had these clonotypes leading their CD3+CD56-NKG2C+ fraction.

The chain joins TRBV7-6 to TRBJ1-6; a weak D match, TRBD1 (5 bases). This TCR was recovered from a woman aged 18 to 35 in good health. The specimen was PBMCs. As DNA, the CDR3 is TGTGCCAGCAGCCCGGAGGGGCCCCTAACTAATTCACCCCTCCACTTT. Its translation: CASSPEGPLTNSPLHF.